This is a list of T cell receptor beta chains from one sample in a study of OX40 agonist ivuxolimab in advanced cancers. Some clones are missing from TCRdb's copy, which holds only in-frame ones; the method was immunoSEQ multiplex PCR. Of 60,000 to 70,000 clones listed, 89% are singletons. This sample comprised CD4+ or CD8+ T cells sorted from blood, obtained in a trial of the OX40 agonist ivuxolimab. These receptors came from an adult with an advanced solid tumor such as melanoma, head and neck, liver or kidney cancer. Both conserved end residues are part of each CDR3. D genes are given only for firm matches. Size is stated for part of the rows, as once, few or many counts, or as a class when the clone is expanded.

TRBD1 | TRBJ2-2 | . | TRBV11-3 | CASSPGTGLAGELFF | TGTGCCAGCAGCCCCGGGACAGGTCTGGCCGGGGAGCTGTTTTTT
TRBD1 | TRBJ2-4 | . | TRBV5-6 | CASSFGQGQDQYF | TGTGCCAGCAGCTTCGGACAGGGTCAAGATCAGTACTTC
TRBD2 | TRBJ2-5 | . | TRBV7-9 | CASSHFPGLEQETQYF | TGTGCCAGCAGCCACTTCCCGGGACTAGAGCAAGAGACCCAGTACTTC
. | TRBJ2-2 | . | TRBV6-5 | CASSGSIEELFF | TGTGCCAGCAGTGGCTCTATCGAGGAGCTGTTTTTT
. | TRBJ2-2 | . | TRBV7-6 | CASSLSGRGLDTGELFF | TGTGCCAGCAGCTTGAGCGGGCGGGGACTCGACACCGGGGAGCTGTTTTTT
. | TRBJ1-1 | . | TRBV6-4 | CASSSGLGNTEAFF | TGTGCCAGCTCCTCAGGGCTCGGGAACACTGAAGCTTTCTTT
TRBD1 | TRBJ1-1 | once | TRBV27 | CASSLSPPGQGWTEAFF | TGTGCCAGCAGTTTATCGCCACCGGGACAGGGGTGGACTGAAGCTTTCTTT
. | TRBJ2-7 | . | TRBV27 | CASRSQEQGYEQYF | TGTGCCAGCCGTTCTCAAGAACAGGGCTACGAGCAGTACTTC
TRBD2 | TRBJ2-3 | . | TRBV2 | CASSVMFGRAPDTQYF | TGTGCCAGCAGTGTAATGTTTGGGAGGGCTCCAGATACGCAGTATTTT
. | TRBJ2-2 | few | TRBV6-1 | CASMRNTGELFF | TGTGCCAGCATGAGGAACACCGGGGAGCTGTTTTTT